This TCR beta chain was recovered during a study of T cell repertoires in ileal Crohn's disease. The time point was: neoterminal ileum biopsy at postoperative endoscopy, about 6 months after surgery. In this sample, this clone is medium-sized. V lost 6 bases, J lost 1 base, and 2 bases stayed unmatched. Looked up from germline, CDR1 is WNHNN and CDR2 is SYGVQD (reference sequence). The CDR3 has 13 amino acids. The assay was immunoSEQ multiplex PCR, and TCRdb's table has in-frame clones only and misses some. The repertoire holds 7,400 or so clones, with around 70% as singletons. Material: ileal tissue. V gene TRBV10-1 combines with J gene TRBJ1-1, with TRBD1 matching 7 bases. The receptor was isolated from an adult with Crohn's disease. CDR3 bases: TGCGCCAGCAGAAGACAGGGGAACACTGAAGCTTTCTTT. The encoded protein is CASRRQGNTEAFF.